This TCR beta chain was obtained from a study of shared clonotypes between healthy human individuals. Study at large: CD4 naive and CD4 memory each took three plates per donor, while CD8 naive took two and CD8 memory one. Regarding the study as a whole: Sampling included only blood; tissue repertoires likely differ.

Repertoires were generated with immunoSEQ multiplex PCR, while TCRdb's copy carries only in-frame clones and drops some. The sample consists of about 1,900,000 clones, around 96% of them appearing once. Selected positively for CCR7 and CD45RO-negative, naive CD8 cells excluded terminally differentiated effector memory CD45RA+ cells. Germline CDR1 SGHRS, CDR2 YFSETQ. Trimming removed 2 bases from V and 2 bases from J, with 6 bases in between. This CDR3 comprises 13 residues. A remark on this clone: Its target is not known.

The chain uses TRBV5-1 and TRBJ2-3; D gene unclear. The receptor was isolated from a man aged 18 to 35 in good health. Material for sequencing was naive CD8+ T cells sorted from blood. The CDR3 coding sequence is TGCGCCAGCAGCTTCAATCCCACAGATACGCAGTATTTT. Translated, it gives CASSFNPTDTQYF. Full variable domain (outside the CDR3, taken from reference TRBV5-1 and TRBJ2-3): KAGVTQTPRYLIKTRGQQVTLSCSPISGHRSVSWYQQTPGQGLQFLFEYFSETQRNKGNFPGRFSGRQFSNSRSEMNVSTLELGDSALYLCASSFNPTDTQYFGPGTRLTVL.